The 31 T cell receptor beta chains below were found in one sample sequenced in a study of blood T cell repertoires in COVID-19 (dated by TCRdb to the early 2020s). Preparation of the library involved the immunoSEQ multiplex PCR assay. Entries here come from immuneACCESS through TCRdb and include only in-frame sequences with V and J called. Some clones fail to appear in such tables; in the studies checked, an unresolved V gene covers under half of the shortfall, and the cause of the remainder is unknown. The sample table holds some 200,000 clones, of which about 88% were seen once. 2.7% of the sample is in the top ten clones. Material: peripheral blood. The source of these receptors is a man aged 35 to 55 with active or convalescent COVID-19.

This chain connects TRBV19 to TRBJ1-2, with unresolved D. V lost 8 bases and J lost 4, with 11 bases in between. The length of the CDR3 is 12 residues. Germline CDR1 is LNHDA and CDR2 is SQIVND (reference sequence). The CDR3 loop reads CASAPGSYGYTF. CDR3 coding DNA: TGTGCCAGTGCCCCAGGCTCCTATGGCTACACCTTC.

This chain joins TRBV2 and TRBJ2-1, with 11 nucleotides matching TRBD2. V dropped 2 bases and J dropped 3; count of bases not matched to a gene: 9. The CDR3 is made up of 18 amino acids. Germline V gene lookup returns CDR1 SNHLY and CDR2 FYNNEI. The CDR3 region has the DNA TGTGCCAGCAGTGAAATGGCCCTAGGACTAGCGGGCTACAATGAGCAGTTCTTC. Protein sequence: CASSEMALGLAGYNEQFF.

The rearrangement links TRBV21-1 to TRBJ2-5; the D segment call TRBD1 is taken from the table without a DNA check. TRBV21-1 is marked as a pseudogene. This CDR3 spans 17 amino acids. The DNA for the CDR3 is TGTGCCAGCAGCAAAGCAGTGGCAGGGCCCCACAGAGAGACCCAGTACTTC. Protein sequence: CASSKAVAGPHRETQYF.

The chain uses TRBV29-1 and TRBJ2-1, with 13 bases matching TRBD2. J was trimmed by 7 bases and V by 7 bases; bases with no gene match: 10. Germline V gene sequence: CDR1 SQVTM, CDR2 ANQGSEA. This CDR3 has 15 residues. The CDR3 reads CSDRLAGGPRNEQFF. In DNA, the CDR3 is TGCAGCGACCGACTAGCGGGGGGCCCTCGAAATGAGCAGTTCTTC.

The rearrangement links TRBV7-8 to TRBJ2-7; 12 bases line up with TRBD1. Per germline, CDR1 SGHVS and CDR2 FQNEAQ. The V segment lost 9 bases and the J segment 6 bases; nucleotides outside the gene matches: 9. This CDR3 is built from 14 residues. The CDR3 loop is CASSNRDRGLEQYF. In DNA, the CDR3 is TGTGCCAGTAGCAACCGGGACAGGGGGCTCGAGCAGTACTTC. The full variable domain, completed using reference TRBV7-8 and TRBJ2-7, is GAGVSQSPRYKVAKRGQDVALRCDPISGHVSLFWYQQALGQGPEFLTYFQNEAQLDKSGLPSDRFFAERPEGSVSTLKIQRTQQEDSAVYLCASSNRDRGLEQYFGPGTRLTVT.

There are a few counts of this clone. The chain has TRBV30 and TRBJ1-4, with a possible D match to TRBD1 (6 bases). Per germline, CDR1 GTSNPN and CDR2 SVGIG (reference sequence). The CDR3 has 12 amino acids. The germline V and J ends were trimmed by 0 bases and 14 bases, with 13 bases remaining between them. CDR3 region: CAWSVLTGSLFF. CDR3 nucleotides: TGTGCCTGGAGTGTACTCACAGGGTCTCTGTTTTTT.

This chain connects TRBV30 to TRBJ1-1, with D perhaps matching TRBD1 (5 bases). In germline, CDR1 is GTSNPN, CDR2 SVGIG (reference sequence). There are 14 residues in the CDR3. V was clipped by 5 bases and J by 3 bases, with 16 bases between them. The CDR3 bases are TGTGCCTGGTCCCCCGGGGGTTTGGACACTGAAGCTTTCTTT. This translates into CAWSPGGLDTEAFF.

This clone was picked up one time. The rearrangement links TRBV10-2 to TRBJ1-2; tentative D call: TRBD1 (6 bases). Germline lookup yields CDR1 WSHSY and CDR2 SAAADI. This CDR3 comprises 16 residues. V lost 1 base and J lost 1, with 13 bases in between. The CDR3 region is CASSEWTDTNNYGYTF. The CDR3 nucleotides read TGCGCCAGCAGTGAGTGGACAGACACTAATAACTATGGCTACACCTTC.

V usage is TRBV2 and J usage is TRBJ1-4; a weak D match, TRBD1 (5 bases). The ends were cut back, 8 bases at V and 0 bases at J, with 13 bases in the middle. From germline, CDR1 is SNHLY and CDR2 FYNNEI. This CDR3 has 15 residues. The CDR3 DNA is TGTGCCAGCGGGGGACTCCTTACAACTAATGAAAAACTGTTTTTT. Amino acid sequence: CASGGLLTTNEKLFF. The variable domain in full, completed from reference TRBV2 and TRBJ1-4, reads EPEVTQTPSHQVTQMGQEVILRCVPISNHLYFYWYRQILGQKVEFLVSFYNNEISEKSEIFDDQFSVERPDGSNFTLKIRSTKLEDSAMYFCASGGLLTTNEKLFFGSGTQLSVL.

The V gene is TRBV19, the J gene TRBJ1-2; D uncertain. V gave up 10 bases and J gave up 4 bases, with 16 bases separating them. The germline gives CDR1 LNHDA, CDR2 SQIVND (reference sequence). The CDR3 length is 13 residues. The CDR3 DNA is TGTGCCACCACCCTGGCGGGCTCCTATGGCTACACCTTC. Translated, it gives CATTLAGSYGYTF.

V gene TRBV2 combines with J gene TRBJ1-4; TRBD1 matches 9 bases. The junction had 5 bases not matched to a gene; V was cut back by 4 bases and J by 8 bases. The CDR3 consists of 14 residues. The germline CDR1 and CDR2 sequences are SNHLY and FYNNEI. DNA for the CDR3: TGTGCCAGCAGTGGTGACAGGGGGTACGAAAAACTGTTTTTT. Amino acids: CASSGDRGYEKLFF.

This CDR3 is CAIRLLNPDYGYTF. The CDR3 DNA reads TGTGCCATCAGGCTTTTGAACCCGGACTATGGCTACACCTTC. V gene TRBV10-3 combines with J gene TRBJ1-2; D uncertain. CDR1 and CDR2 (germline): ENHRY, SYGVKD. V was trimmed by 6 bases and J by 3 bases, leaving 14 bases between them. The CDR3 is 14 amino acids.

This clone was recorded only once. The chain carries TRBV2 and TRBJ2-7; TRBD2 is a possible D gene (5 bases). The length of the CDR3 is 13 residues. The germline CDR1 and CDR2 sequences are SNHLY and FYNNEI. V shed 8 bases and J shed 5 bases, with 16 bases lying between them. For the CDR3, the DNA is TGTGCCAGCGAATTTGAGGGCCCCCACGAGCAGTACTTC. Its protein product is CASEFEGPHEQYF.

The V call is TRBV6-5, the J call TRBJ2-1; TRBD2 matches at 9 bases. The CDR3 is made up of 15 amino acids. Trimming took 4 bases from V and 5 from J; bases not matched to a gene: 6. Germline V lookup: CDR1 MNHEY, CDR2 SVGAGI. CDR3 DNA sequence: TGTGCCAGCAGTTCGAGGCGGGGGGGGAACAATGAGCAGTTCTTC. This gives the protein CASSSRRGGNNEQFF.

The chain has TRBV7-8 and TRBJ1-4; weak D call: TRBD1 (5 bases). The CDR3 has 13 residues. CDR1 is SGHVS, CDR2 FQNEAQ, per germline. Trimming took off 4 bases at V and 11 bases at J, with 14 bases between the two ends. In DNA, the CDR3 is TGTGCCAGCAGCTCGCGGGACTCCTACAAACTGTTTTTT. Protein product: CASSSRDSYKLFF.

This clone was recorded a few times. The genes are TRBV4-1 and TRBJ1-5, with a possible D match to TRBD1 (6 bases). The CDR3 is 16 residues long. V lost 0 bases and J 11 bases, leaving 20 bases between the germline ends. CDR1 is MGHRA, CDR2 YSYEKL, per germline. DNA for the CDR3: TGCGCCAGCAGCCAAGATCCGGAACAGGGCCAAACGGCCCAGCATTTT. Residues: CASSQDPEQGQTAQHF.

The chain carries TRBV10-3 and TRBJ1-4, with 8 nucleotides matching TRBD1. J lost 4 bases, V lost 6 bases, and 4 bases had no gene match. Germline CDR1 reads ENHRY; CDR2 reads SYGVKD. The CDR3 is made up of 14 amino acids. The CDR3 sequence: CAIRRTGINEKLFF. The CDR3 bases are TGTGCCATCAGGAGGACAGGGATTAATGAAAAACTGTTTTTT.

The CDR3 nucleotides read TGCGCCAGCAGCCCCTGGGACAGCGGGAACACTGAAGCTTTCTTT. Its protein is CASSPWDSGNTEAFF. The chain links TRBV5-1 to TRBJ1-1; 7 bases align to TRBD1. This CDR3 is 15 amino acids long. The germline V gene has CDR1 SGHRS and CDR2 YFSETQ. Trimming cost V 4 bases and J 1 base; bases outside gene matches: 7. The variable domain in full, with the rest retrieved from reference TRBV5-1 and TRBJ1-1, is KAGVTQTPRYLIKTRGQQVTLSCSPISGHRSVSWYQQTPGQGLQFLFEYFSETQRNKGNFPGRFSGRQFSNSRSEMNVSTLELGDSALYLCASSPWDSGNTEAFFGQGTRLTVV.

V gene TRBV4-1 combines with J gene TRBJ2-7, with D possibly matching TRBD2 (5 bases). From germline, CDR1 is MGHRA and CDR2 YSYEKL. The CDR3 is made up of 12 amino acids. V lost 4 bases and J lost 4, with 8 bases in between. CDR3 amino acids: CASSRGPYEQYF. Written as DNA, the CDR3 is TGCGCCAGCAGCCGCGGGCCTTACGAGCAGTACTTC.

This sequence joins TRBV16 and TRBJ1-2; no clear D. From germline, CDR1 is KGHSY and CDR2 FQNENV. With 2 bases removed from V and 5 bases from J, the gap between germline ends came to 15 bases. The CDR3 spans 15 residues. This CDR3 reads CASSQTSAAEYGYTF. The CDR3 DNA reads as TGTGCCAGCAGCCAAACAAGCGCAGCCGAGTATGGCTACACCTTC.

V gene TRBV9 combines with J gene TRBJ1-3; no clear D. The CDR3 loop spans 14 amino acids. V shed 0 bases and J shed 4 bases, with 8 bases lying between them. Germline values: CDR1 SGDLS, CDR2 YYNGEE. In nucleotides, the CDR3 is TGTGCCAGCAGCGTAGAATTGAGGGGAAACACCATATATTTT. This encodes CASSVELRGNTIYF.

CDR3 bases: TGTGCCAGTAGAGGGGACAGAGCTAACTATGGCTACACCTTC. Protein: CASRGDRANYGYTF. The rearrangement joins TRBV19 to TRBJ1-2, with TRBD1 matching 7 bases. Per the germline V gene, CDR1 is LNHDA and CDR2 is SQIVND (reference sequence). This CDR3 contains 14 residues. V was clipped by 6 bases and J by 0 bases; unmatched bases: 4.

Written as DNA, the CDR3 is TGTGCCTCCCGACAGCCCCAAGAGACCCAGTACTTC. Its translation: CASRQPQETQYF. The chain links TRBV6-5 to TRBJ2-5, with D possibly TRBD1 on 5 matching bases. V was clipped by 11 bases and J by 1 base, with 11 bases between them. Per the germline V gene, CDR1 is MNHEY and CDR2 is SVGAGI. The CDR3 totals 12 residues.

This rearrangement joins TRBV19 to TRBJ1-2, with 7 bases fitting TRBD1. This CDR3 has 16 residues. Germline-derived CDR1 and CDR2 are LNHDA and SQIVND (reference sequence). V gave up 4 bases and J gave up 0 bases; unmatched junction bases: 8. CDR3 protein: CASSRAGGSPNYGYTF. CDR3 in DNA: TGTGCCAGTAGTAGGGCAGGGGGTTCGCCTAACTATGGCTACACCTTC.

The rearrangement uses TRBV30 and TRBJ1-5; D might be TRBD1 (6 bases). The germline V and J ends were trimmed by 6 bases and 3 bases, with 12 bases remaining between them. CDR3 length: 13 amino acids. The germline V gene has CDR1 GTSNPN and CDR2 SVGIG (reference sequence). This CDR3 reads CACRGQYNQPQHF. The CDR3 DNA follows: TGTGCCTGCAGAGGACAGTACAATCAGCCCCAGCATTTT.

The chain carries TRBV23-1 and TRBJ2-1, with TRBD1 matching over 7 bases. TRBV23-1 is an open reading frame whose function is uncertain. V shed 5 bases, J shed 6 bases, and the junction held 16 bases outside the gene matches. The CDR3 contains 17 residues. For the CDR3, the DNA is TGCGCCAGCAGTTACCGGACAGGACGGTACGGAATCAATGAGCAGTTCTTC. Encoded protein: CASSYRTGRYGINEQFF.

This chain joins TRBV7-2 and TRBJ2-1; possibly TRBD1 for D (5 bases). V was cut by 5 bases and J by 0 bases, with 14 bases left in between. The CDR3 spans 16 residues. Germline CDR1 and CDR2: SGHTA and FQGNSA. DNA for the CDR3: TGTGCCAGCAGCCCGAGACAGCAAAGCTCCTACAATGAGCAGTTCTTC. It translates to CASSPRQQSSYNEQFF.

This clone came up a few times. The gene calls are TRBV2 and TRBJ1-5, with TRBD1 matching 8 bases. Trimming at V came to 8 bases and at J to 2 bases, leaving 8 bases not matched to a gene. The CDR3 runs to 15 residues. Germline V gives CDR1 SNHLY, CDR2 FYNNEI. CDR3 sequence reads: CASGPTGDGNQPQHF. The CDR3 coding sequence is TGTGCCAGCGGACCGACAGGGGATGGCAATCAGCCCCAGCATTTT. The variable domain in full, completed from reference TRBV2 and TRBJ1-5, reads EPEVTQTPSHQVTQMGQEVILRCVPISNHLYFYWYRQILGQKVEFLVSFYNNEISEKSEIFDDQFSVERPDGSNFTLKIRSTKLEDSAMYFCASGPTGDGNQPQHFGDGTRLSIL.

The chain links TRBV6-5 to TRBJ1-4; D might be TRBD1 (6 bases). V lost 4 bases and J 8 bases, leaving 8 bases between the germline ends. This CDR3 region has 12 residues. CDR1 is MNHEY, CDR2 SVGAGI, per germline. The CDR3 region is CASSSGQEKLFF. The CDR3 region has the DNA TGTGCCAGCAGTTCCGGACAGGAAAAACTGTTTTTT.

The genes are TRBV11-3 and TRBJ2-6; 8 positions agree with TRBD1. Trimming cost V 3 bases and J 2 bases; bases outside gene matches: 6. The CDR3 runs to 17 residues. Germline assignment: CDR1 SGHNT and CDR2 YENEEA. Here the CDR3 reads CASSFGTGQAGANVLTF. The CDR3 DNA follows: TGTGCCAGCAGCTTCGGGACAGGTCAGGCTGGGGCCAACGTCCTGACTTTC.

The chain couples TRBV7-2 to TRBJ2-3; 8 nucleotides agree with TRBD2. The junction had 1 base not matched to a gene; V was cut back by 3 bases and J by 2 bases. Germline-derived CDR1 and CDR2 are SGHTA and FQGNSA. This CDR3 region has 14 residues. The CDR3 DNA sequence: TGTGCCAGCAGCTTCGGACTAGCCACAGATACGCAGTATTTT. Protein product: CASSFGLATDTQYF.